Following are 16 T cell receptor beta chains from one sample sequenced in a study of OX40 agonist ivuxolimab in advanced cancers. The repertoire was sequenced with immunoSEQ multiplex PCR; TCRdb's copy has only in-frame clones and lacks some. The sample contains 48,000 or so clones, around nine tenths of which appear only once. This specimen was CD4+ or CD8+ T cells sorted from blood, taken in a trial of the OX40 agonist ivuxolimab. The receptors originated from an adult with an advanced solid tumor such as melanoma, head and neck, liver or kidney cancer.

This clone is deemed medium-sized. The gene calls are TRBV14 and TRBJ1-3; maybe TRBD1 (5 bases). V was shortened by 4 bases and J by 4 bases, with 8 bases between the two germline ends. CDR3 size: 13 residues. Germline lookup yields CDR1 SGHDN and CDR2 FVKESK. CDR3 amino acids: CASSPQGGNTIYF. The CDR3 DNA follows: TGTGCCAGCAGCCCGCAGGGAGGAAACACCATATATTTT.

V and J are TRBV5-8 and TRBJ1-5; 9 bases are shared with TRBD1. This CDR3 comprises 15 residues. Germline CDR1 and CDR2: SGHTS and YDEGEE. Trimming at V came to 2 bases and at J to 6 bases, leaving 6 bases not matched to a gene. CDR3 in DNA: TGTGCCAGCAGCTTCGGGACAGGGCCCGCTCAGCCCCAGCATTTT. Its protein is CASSFGTGPAQPQHF.

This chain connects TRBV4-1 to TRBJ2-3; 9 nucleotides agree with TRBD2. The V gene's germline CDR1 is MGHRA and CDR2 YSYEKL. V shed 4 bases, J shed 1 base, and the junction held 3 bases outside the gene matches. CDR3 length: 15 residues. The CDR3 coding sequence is TGCGCCAGCAGCCGGTTAGCGGGGGGCACAGATACGCAGTATTTT. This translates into CASSRLAGGTDTQYF.

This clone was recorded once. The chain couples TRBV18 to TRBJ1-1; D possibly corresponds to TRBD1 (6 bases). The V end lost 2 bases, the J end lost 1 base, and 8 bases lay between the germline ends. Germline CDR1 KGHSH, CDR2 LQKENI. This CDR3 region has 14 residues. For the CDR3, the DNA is TGTGCCAGCTCACCAGGCAGGGGGAACACTGAAGCTTTCTTT. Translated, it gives CASSPGRGNTEAFF.

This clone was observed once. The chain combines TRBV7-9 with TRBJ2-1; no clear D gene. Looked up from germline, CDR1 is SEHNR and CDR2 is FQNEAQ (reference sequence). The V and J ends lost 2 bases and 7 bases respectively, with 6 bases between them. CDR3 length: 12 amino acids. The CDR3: CASSLISNEQFF. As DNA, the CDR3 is TGTGCCAGCAGCTTAATCTCAAATGAGCAGTTCTTC.

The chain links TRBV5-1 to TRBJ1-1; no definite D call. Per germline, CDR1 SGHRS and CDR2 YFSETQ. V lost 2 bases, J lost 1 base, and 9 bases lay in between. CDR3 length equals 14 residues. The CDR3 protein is CASSFSAANTEAFF. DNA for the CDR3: TGCGCCAGCAGCTTTTCCGCGGCGAACACTGAAGCTTTCTTT.

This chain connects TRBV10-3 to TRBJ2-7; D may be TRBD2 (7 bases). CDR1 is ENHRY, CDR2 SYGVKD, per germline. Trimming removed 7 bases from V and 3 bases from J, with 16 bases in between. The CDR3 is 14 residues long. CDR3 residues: CAIMGRGPSYEQYF. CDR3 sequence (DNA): TGTGCCATCATGGGGCGGGGGCCCAGCTACGAGCAGTACTTC.

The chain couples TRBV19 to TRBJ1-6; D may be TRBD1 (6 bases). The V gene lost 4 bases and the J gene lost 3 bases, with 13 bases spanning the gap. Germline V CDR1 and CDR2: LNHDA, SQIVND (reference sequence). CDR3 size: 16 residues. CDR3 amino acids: CASSKEGGDYNSPLHF. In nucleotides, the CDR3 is TGTGCCAGTAGTAAGGAGGGGGGGGACTATAATTCACCCCTCCACTTT.

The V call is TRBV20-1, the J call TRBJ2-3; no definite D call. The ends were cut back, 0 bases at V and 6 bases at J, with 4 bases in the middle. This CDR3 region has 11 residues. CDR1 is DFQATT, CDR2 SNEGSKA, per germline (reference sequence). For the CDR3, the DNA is TGCAGTGCTAGAGAGAGGGATACGCAGTATTTT. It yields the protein CSARERDTQYF.

The CDR3 spells CASSLAPGDEKLFF. CDR3 nucleotides: TGTGCCAGCAGCTTAGCGCCGGGGGACGAAAAACTGTTTTTT. This sequence joins TRBV7-6 and TRBJ1-4; the D gene is possibly TRBD1 (5 bases). Germline assignment: CDR1 SGHVS and CDR2 FNYEAQ. V was pared by 0 bases and J by 8 bases, with 10 bases between. The CDR3 is made up of 14 amino acids.

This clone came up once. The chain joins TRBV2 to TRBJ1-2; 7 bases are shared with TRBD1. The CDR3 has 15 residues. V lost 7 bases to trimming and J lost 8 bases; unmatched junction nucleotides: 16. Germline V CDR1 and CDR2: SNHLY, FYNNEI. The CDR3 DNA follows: TGTGCCAGCACCATACGAGGGACAGCGGTCGAGGGCTACACCTTC. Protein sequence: CASTIRGTAVEGYTF. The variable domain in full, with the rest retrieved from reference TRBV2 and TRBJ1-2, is EPEVTQTPSHQVTQMGQEVILRCVPISNHLYFYWYRQILGQKVEFLVSFYNNEISEKSEIFDDQFSVERPDGSNFTLKIRSTKLEDSAMYFCASTIRGTAVEGYTFGSGTRLTVV.

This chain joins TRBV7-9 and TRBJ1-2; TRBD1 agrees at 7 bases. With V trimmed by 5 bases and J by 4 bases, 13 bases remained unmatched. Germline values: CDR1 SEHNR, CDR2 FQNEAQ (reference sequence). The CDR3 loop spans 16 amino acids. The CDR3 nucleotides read TGTGCCAGCAGCCCCGCCGGGACAGCTAGTACCTATGGCTACACCTTC. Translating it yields CASSPAGTASTYGYTF. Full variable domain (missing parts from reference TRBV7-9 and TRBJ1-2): DTGVSQNPRHKITKRGQNVTFRCDPISEHNRLYWYRQTLGQGPEFLTYFQNEAQLEKSRLLSDRFSAERPKGSFSTLEIQRTEQGDSAMYLCASSPAGTASTYGYTFGSGTRLTVV.

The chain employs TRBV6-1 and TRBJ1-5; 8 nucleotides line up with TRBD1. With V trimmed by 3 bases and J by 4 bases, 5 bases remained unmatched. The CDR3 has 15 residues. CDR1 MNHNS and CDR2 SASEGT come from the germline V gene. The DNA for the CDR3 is TGTGCCAGCAGTGAGATGGGACAGGCTAATCAGCCCCAGCATTTT. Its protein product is CASSEMGQANQPQHF.

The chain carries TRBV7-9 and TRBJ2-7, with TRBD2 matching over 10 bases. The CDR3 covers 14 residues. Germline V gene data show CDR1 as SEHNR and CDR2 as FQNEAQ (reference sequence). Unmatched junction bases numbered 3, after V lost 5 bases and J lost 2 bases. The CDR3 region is CASSTSGAPYEQYF. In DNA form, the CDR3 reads TGTGCCAGCAGCACTAGCGGGGCTCCCTACGAGCAGTACTTC.

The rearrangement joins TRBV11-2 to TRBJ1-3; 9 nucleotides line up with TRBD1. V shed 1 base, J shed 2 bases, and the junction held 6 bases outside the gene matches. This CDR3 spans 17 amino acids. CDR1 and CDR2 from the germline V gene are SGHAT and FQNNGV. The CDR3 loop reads CASSLVRDRVTGNTIYF. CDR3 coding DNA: TGTGCCAGCAGCTTAGTAAGGGACAGGGTGACTGGAAACACCATATATTTT.

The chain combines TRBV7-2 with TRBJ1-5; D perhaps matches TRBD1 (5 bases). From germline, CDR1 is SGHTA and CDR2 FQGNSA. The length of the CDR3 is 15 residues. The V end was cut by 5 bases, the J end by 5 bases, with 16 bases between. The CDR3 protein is CASSLSFSGYQPQHF. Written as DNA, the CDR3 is TGTGCCAGCAGCCTCTCCTTTTCAGGGTATCAGCCCCAGCATTTT.